Presented here are 12 T cell receptor beta chains from one specimen sequenced in a study of T cells after yellow fever vaccination. One entry per CDR3 protein, called by TCRdb with MiXCR from the 5' RACE reads. The repertoire holds about 310,000 distinct CDR3 sequences, with around 3.6% as singletons. The source material was PBMCs, sampled on the day of the yellow fever booster vaccination. The source of these receptors is a man between 18 and 29 years old who received the YFV17D yellow fever vaccine.

The sample holds many counts of this clonotype. V usage is TRBV7-6 and J usage is TRBJ2-5; TRBD2 is a possible D gene (6 bases). Germline V gene sequence: CDR1 SGHVS, CDR2 FNYEAQ. Trimming left V 1 base short and J 0 bases short, with 12 bases between. The CDR3 consists of 16 residues. The chain's CDR3 is CASSLGAGRYQETQYF. The CDR3 DNA follows: TGTGCCAGCAGCTTAGGGGCAGGGAGGTACCAAGAGACCCAGTACTTC. The complete variable domain, with remaining parts taken from reference TRBV7-6 and TRBJ2-5, reads GAGVSQSPRYKVTKRGQDVALRCDPISGHVSLYWYRQALGQGPEFLTYFNYEAQQDKSGLPNDRFSAERPEGSISTLTIQRTEQRDSAMYRCASSLGAGRYQETQYFGPGTRLLVL.

V gene TRBV18 combines with J gene TRBJ2-5; a possible D gene is TRBD1 (7 bases). Trimming removed 3 bases from V and 9 bases from J, with 26 bases in between. CDR1 KGHSH and CDR2 LQKENI come from the germline V gene. There are 17 residues in the CDR3. The CDR3 region has the DNA TGTGCCAGCTCACCCAGACAGGGTAGCGGCGGTGAGTGGGCCCAGTACTTC. Translating it yields CASSPRQGSGGEWAQYF.

This clonotype was observed at least ten times. For the CDR3, the DNA is TGCGCCAGCAGCCGATCGTTTCTAGCGGGGATCGCGAACACCGGGGAGCTGTTTTTT. Translating gives CASSRSFLAGIANTGELFF. The chain carries TRBV4-3 and TRBJ2-2; 9 bases align to TRBD2. This CDR3 region has 19 residues. The V and J ends lost 4 bases and 0 bases, in that order; junction bases with no gene match: 12. Germline V gene lookup returns CDR1 LGHNA and CDR2 YSLEER.

The chain uses TRBV5-6 and TRBJ2-7; D not resolved. Trimming shortened V by 2 bases and J by 5 bases, and 5 bases separated the two germline ends. The length of the CDR3 is 11 residues. CDR1 and CDR2 from the germline V gene are SGHDT and YYEEEE. The CDR3 spells CASSLTDEQYV. DNA for the CDR3: TGTGCCAGCAGCTTAACAGACGAGCAGTACGTC.

This clonotype was seen many times. The chain is built from TRBV7-8 and TRBJ2-7, with unresolved D. The ends were cut back, 2 bases at V and 2 bases at J, with 10 bases in the middle. The germline gives CDR1 SGHVS, CDR2 FQNEAQ. The CDR3 extends over 14 amino acids. In DNA, the CDR3 is TGTGCCAGCAGCTTACGGGTCGGAACCTACGAGCAGTACTTC. Its protein product is CASSLRVGTYEQYF.

This clonotype was counted at least ten times. The chain joins TRBV7-9 to TRBJ1-5; D is uncertain. Trimming took off 1 base at V and 4 bases at J, with 11 bases between the two ends. Germline V gene lookup returns CDR1 SEHNR and CDR2 FQNEAQ (reference sequence). CDR3 length equals 15 residues. The CDR3 protein is CASSLEATENQPQHF. The CDR3 DNA reads TGTGCCAGCAGCTTAGAGGCAACAGAGAATCAGCCCCAGCATTTT.

This clonotype was counted ten times or more. V usage is TRBV5-1 and J usage is TRBJ2-3; D uncertain. This CDR3 has 13 residues. V was pared by 5 bases and J by 0 bases, with 7 bases between. From germline, CDR1 is SGHRS and CDR2 YFSETQ. The CDR3 here is CASRSDSTDTQYF. CDR3 DNA: TGCGCCAGCAGGTCGGACAGCACAGATACGCAGTATTTT.

In this sample, this clonotype turned up a few times. The genes are TRBV20-1 and TRBJ1-5, with 7 bases that match TRBD1. Germline V gene sequence: CDR1 DFQATT, CDR2 SNEGSKA (reference sequence). The CDR3 sequence is 14 residues long. V gave up 6 bases and J gave up 2 bases; unmatched junction bases: 7. The CDR3 is CSARGGSGNQPQHF. The CDR3 DNA sequence: TGCAGTGCCAGGGGGGGCTCGGGCAATCAGCCCCAGCATTTT.

This clonotype was detected ten times or more. The genes are TRBV7-2 and TRBJ2-5, with 11 bases matching TRBD2. CDR3 size: 14 residues. With 8 bases clipped from V and 4 bases from J, the junction kept 6 bases outside the gene matches. Germline CDR1 reads SGHTA; CDR2 reads FQGNSA. The CDR3 sequence is CASAGLAGLETQYF. Here the CDR3 DNA reads TGTGCCAGCGCTGGACTAGCGGGTCTAGAGACCCAGTACTTC.

The chain carries TRBV28 and TRBJ1-2; D is undetermined. V was trimmed by 10 bases and J by 2 bases, leaving 11 bases between them. The CDR3 has 12 amino acids. Germline lookup yields CDR1 MDHEN and CDR2 SYDVKM. The CDR3 region has the DNA TGTGCCACTTCATCGCCCAACTATGGCTACACCTTC. Translating it yields CATSSPNYGYTF.

This clonotype was seen only a few times. The J gene is TRBJ2-3, the V gene TRBV28; 10 positions match TRBD1. CDR3 length equals 15 residues. The J segment lost 7 bases and the V segment lost 8 bases, leaving 12 bases of the junction unmatched. The germline V gene has CDR1 MDHEN and CDR2 SYDVKM. The CDR3 protein is CASSHRDRGLNTQYF. The CDR3 nucleotides are TGTGCCAGCTCCCACCGGGACAGGGGACTAAATACGCAGTATTTT.

The CDR3, as DNA: TGTGCAAGTCGCTTAGTTAGTCAGAGCCCTAGTGCCCCAACTAAGCCCCAGCATTTT. Protein: CASRLVSQSPSAPTKPQHF. J is TRBJ1-5 and V is TRBV12-2. TRBV12-2 is a pseudogene locus. The CDR3 runs to 19 residues.